This TCR beta chain was retrieved from a study of T cell repertoires in cytomegalovirus infection. In the study overall: The authors used CMV epitopes that were HLA-C-restricted (recently identified) and HLA-B-restricted (well studied). Public signatures in TCR beta pointed to CMV infection and matching HLA type.

In regard to this clonotype: As yet, its antigen is unknown.

Whole-study results and caveats: The study found HLA-C-restricted CMV-specific TCR beta clonotypes dominating the ex vivo response. Carriers of CMV and the relevant HLA type were discriminated by public TCR beta frequency.

A single record per CDR3 protein comes from TCRdb applying MiXCR to the reads. The table lists roughly 990,000 distinct CDR3 sequences, roughly a third of them singletons. This material consisted of cultured CD8+ T cells from PBMCs, taken from culture after CMV antigen stimulation. The sequence was collected from a human donor in good health (CMV status not recorded). Some clones in this sample may be carry-over from other donors' samples.

The CDR3 DNA reads TGTGCCAGCAGCTTGGACGTTCGTGGTAGCAACACTGAAGCTTTCTTT. Amino acids: CASSLDVRGSNTEAFF. The chain is built from TRBV5-5 and TRBJ1-1; no definite D call. CDR1 and CDR2 (germline): SGHKS, YYEKEE (reference sequence). V lost 0 bases to trimming and J lost 2 bases, with 14 bases between them. The CDR3 loop spans 16 amino acids.